Sequencing of this TCR beta chain was carried out in a study of PD-1 blockade in mismatch repair-deficient tumors. Study in general: All were previously treated, progressing patients with 12 mismatch repair-deficient cancer types.

About this clone itself: Its antigen is currently unknown.

TCRdb keeps only in-frame clones here, not all; method: immunoSEQ multiplex PCR. The sample includes about 67,000 clones, approximately 80% of them seen just once. J was trimmed by 3 bases and V by 4 bases; bases with no gene match: 6. This CDR3 has 15 amino acids. Germline V lookup: CDR1 SGDLS, CDR2 YYNGEE. Overall study findings and caveats: Rapid post-treatment expansion, then contraction, generally preceding radiologic response, marked tumor-resident clones.

The TCR-sequenced patients were three responders to pembrolizumab. The clonotype comes from an adult with mismatch repair-deficient cancer. The chain is built from TRBV9 and TRBJ1-3; 8 nucleotides agree with TRBD1. Sequenced material: peripheral blood, taken 2 weeks after starting pembrolizumab. As DNA, the CDR3 is TGTGCCAGCAGCTCAGGGGGCCTTGGTGGAAACACCATATATTTT. This codes for CASSSGGLGGNTIYF.